Listed below are T cell receptor beta chains from one sample, sequenced in a study of regulatory T cells in long-lasting Graves disease. In TCRdb, the multiplex PCR reads were re-called with MiXCR into one record per CDR3 protein. The sample carries 580,000 or so distinct CDR3 sequences, more than 15% recorded once. This same sample was also taken into another study, of T cells in Graves' hyperthyroidism and ophthalmopathy.

The input for sequencing was peripheral blood mononuclear cells (PBMCs), taken at new diagnosis, from a patient treated with antithyroid drugs. The receptors were sampled from a man younger than 35 with Graves disease. Each CDR3 is given with its conserved first and last residue. D genes are given only for firm matches. Size is omitted from some rows. Given values are once, few, many or a class for expanded clones.

abundance	j_gene	d_gene	v_gene	CDR3aa	CDR3nt
NA	TRBJ1-5	TRBD1	TRBV11-2	CASSQGQAGNQPQHF	TGTGCCAGCAGCCAAGGACAGGCAGGCAATCAGCCCCAGCATTTT
few	TRBJ1-1	TRBD1	TRBV18	CASSQIAPGQGMLEAFF	TGTGCCAGCTCACAAATAGCTCCGGGACAGGGAATGTTGGAGGCTTTCTTT
few	TRBJ1-4	NA	TRBV3-1	CASSKRPGLNEKLFF	TGTGCCAGCAGCAAGAGGCCCGGCCTTAATGAAAAACTGTTTTTT
few	TRBJ2-7	NA	TRBV7-9	CASTPRGFHEQYF	TGTGCCAGCACCCCGAGGGGTTTCCACGAGCAGTACTTC
few	TRBJ1-2	NA	TRBV7-9	CASSLRREANYGYTF	TGTGCCAGCAGCTTGAGACGCGAGGCGAACTATGGCTACACCTTC
many	TRBJ1-4	NA	TRBV29-1	CSVLGGWNEKLFF	TGCAGCGTCCTTGGTGGCTGGAATGAAAAACTGTTTTTT
few	TRBJ1-1	TRBD1	TRBV19	CASSRRDRDGNTEAFF	TGTGCCAGTAGCCGCCGGGACAGAGACGGAAACACTGAAGCTTTCTTT
NA	TRBJ2-3	NA	TRBV28	CASTQSGTDTQYF	TGTGCCAGCACTCAGTCGGGGACAGATACGCAGTATTTT
many	TRBJ1-5	NA	TRBV20-1	CSARDTGASGNQPQHF	TGCAGTGCTAGAGATACCGGGGCGAGTGGCAATCAGCCCCAGCATTTT
NA	TRBJ2-7	TRBD2	TRBV4-1	CASPSSPGLALCEQYF	TGCGCCAGCCCTAGTTCCCCGGGACTAGCACTCTGCGAGCAGTACTTC
many	TRBJ2-1	NA	TRBV5-1	CASSPRDITAGEQFF	TGCGCCAGCAGTCCACGGGACATAACGGCGGGTGAGCAGTTCTTC
many	TRBJ2-1	NA	TRBV7-9	CASARGGSYNEQFF	TGTGCCAGCGCCCGGGGCGGGTCCTACAATGAGCAGTTCTTC
many	TRBJ1-5	NA	TRBV6-5	CASSYSKQEDQPQHF	TGTGCCAGCAGTTACTCGAAGCAGGAAGATCAGCCCCAGCATTTT
many	TRBJ2-7	NA	TRBV5-1	CASSQDLVTYEQYF	TGTGCCAGCAGCCAGGACCTAGTAACCTACGAGCAGTACTTC
few	TRBJ1-5	NA	TRBV6-2/TRBV6-3	CASGPRRENQPQHF	TGTGCCAGCGGCCCACGGAGGGAGAATCAGCCCCAGCATTTT
many	TRBJ2-3	TRBD1	TRBV5-1	CATKGTGRTDTQYF	TGCGCCACCAAGGGGACAGGGCGCACAGATACGCAGTATTTT